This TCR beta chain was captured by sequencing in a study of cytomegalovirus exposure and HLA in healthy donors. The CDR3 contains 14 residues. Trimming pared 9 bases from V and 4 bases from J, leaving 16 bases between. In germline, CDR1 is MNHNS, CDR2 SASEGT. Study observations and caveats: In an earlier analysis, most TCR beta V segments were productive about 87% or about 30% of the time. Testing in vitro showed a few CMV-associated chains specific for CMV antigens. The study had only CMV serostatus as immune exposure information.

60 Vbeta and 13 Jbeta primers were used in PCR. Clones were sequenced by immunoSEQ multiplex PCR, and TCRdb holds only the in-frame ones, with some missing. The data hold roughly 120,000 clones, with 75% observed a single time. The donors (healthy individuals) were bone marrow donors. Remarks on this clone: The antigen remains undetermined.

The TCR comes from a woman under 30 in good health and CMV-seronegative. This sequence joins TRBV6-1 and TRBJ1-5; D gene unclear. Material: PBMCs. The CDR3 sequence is CASKRGGLNQPQHF. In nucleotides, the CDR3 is TGTGCCAGTAAACGAGGTGGATTAAATCAGCCCCAGCATTTT.